This T cell receptor (beta chain) was profiled in a study of cytomegalovirus exposure and HLA in healthy donors. General study points: Earlier analysis yielded a pattern in which most TCR beta V segments were productive about 90% or about 30% of the time. Rates of TCR association differed by HLA locus in a later analysis, with DRB1 highest and HLA-C lowest.

Of note for this clone: Its specificity is not known.

The PCR contained 60 Vbeta and 13 Jbeta primers. Using immunoSEQ multiplex PCR, the repertoire was profiled, and TCRdb retains in-frame clones only, with some absent. The sample table includes over 60,000 clones. The sample consisted of PBMCs. This clonotype originated in a female donor in good health and CMV-seropositive.

The CDR3 nucleotides are TGCGCCAGCAGCTCTGGACAGGGGAGGAACACCGGGGAGCTGTTTTTT. Amino acid sequence: CASSSGQGRNTGELFF. The rearrangement links TRBV5-1 to TRBJ2-2, with 9 bases identical to TRBD1. Germline V lookup: CDR1 SGHRS, CDR2 YFSETQ. The CDR3 totals 16 residues. V lost 3 bases, J lost 1 base, and 4 bases stayed unmatched.